Below, 19 T cell receptor beta chains from the same sample are listed, as sequenced in a study of beta chain features in type 1 diabetes. Investigators reverse transcribed all isolated RNA, so they sequenced expressed TCRB transcripts. Produced via immunoSEQ multiplex PCR; TCRdb's table is partial and in-frame only. The data show about 320,000 clones, with around 13% seen just once and more than 6.5% held by the top ten. Sequenced sample: central memory CD4+ T cells from blood. The receptors derive from a man younger than 40 in good health.

The rearrangement uses TRBV25-1 and TRBJ1-5; no clear D. CDR3 length: 14 residues. Trimming cost V 5 bases and J 0 bases, with 8 bases left between them. Germline V gene data show CDR1 as MGHDK and CDR2 as SYGVNS. The CDR3: CASSPAGSNQPQHF. Written as DNA, the CDR3 is TGTGCCAGCAGTCCCGCGGGTAGCAATCAGCCCCAGCATTTT.

In its sample, this clone was seen a few times. This chain connects TRBV7-2 to TRBJ2-1; 8 nucleotides align to TRBD2. Per germline, CDR1 SGHTA and CDR2 FQGNSA. This CDR3 is built from 15 residues. V shed 3 bases and J 2 bases; nucleotides not matched to a gene: 3. The CDR3 sequence: CASSFEGLAYNEQFF. The DNA of the CDR3 is TGTGCCAGCAGCTTCGAGGGACTAGCCTACAATGAGCAGTTCTTC.

A note on this clone: This sample also contains other DNA sequences that code for the same CDR3. J is TRBJ2-1 and V is TRBV9; TRBD2 agrees at 11 bases. Germline lookup yields CDR1 SGDLS and CDR2 YYNGEE. V lost 0 bases and J lost 4; bases outside the gene matches: 0. The CDR3 runs to 15 residues. The CDR3 region has the DNA TGTGCCAGCAGCGTAGGACTAGCGGGGTACAATGAGCAGTTCTTC. Translating it yields CASSVGLAGYNEQFF.

There are a few counts of this clone. The chain combines TRBV7-2 with TRBJ1-5, with TRBD1 matching 9 bases. The CDR3 has 14 residues. Trimming cost V 3 bases and J 5 bases; bases outside gene matches: 2. Germline CDR1 SGHTA, CDR2 FQGNSA. This chain's CDR3 is CASSLTGGHQPQHF. CDR3 sequence (DNA): TGTGCCAGCAGCTTGACAGGGGGGCATCAGCCCCAGCATTTT.

The chain couples TRBV2 to TRBJ2-1, with 10 bases aligning to TRBD2. The CDR3 is made up of 13 amino acids. The germline V gene has CDR1 SNHLY and CDR2 FYNNEI. V lost 8 bases, J lost 7 bases, and 5 bases stayed unmatched. The CDR3 spells CASASGSWNEQFF. The CDR3 DNA reads as TGTGCCAGCGCTAGCGGGAGTTGGAATGAGCAGTTCTTC.

CDR3 DNA: TGTGCCAGCAGCCCGGGCCCAGGGTCCTACGAGCAGTACGTC. It codes for CASSPGPGSYEQYV. J is TRBJ2-7 and V is TRBV6-6, with D maybe TRBD1 (5 bases). The CDR3 totals 14 residues. V was clipped by 6 bases and J by 1 base, with 13 bases between them. Germline-derived CDR1 and CDR2 are MNHNY and SVGAGI (reference sequence).

This clone has more than one count but fewer than ten. CDR3 sequence (DNA): TGTGCCAGTAGTATCAAAAGTGCGCAGTATTTT. It is translated as CASSIKSAQYF. V usage is TRBV19 and J usage is TRBJ2-3; unclear D gene. Germline CDR1 LNHDA, CDR2 SQIVND (reference sequence). Trimming left V 3 bases short and J 10 bases short, with 8 bases between. The length of the CDR3 is 11 residues.

The chain recombines TRBV7-3 with TRBJ2-5; D unclear. V lost 1 base to trimming and J lost 2 bases, with 5 bases between them. Germline V lookup: CDR1 SGHTA, CDR2 FQGTGA. This CDR3 comprises 13 residues. CDR3 sequence: CASSLIWQETQYF. DNA of the CDR3: TGTGCCAGCAGCTTAATATGGCAAGAGACCCAGTACTTC.

This clone turned up a few times. The V and J genes are TRBV10-3 and TRBJ2-1; D possibly corresponds to TRBD1 (6 bases). The CDR3 is 13 amino acids. V was cut by 10 bases and J by 6 bases, with 16 bases left in between. Germline CDR1 is ENHRY and CDR2 is SYGVKD. The CDR3 region has the DNA TGTGCCAGCAGCGAGGACAGAACCAATGAGCAGTTCTTC. Translated: CASSEDRTNEQFF.

This clone appeared a few times. The CDR3: CASGGADLTDTQYF. DNA of the CDR3: TGTGCCAGCGGGGGGGCGGACCTCACAGATACGCAGTATTTT. This rearrangement joins TRBV6-1 to TRBJ2-3, with a tentative D call TRBD2 (7 bases). The length of the CDR3 is 14 residues. Germline CDR1 and CDR2: MNHNS and SASEGT. Trimming removed 8 bases at V and 2 bases at J, with 14 bases between.

The gene calls are TRBV11-3 and TRBJ1-5, with TRBD1 matching 7 bases. The CDR3 is made up of 15 amino acids. Germline-derived CDR1 and CDR2 are SGHNT and YENEEA. The junction had 6 bases not matched to a gene; V was cut back by 6 bases and J by 1 base. CDR3 loop: CASSRQGGSNQPQHF. Here the CDR3 DNA reads TGTGCCAGCAGTCGACAGGGTGGGAGCAATCAGCCCCAGCATTTT.

This clone was seen a handful of times. The chain recombines TRBV13 with TRBJ2-2; the D gene is possibly TRBD2 (6 bases). Trimming took 11 bases from V and 7 from J, leaving 20 bases between them. The CDR3 contains 14 residues. Germline loops: CDR1 PRHDT, CDR2 FYEKMQ (reference sequence). For the CDR3, the DNA is TGTGCCGGCCGAAACGGGGGTCCGAGCGGGGAGCTGTTTTTT. It is translated as CAGRNGGPSGELFF.

The chain uses TRBV6-1 and TRBJ2-2, with D possibly matching TRBD2 (5 bases). CDR3 length: 15 residues. Germline V gene lookup returns CDR1 MNHNS and CDR2 SASEGT. V lost 4 bases to trimming and J lost 1 base, with 10 bases between them. CDR3 sequence: CASSAGSGNTGELFF. CDR3 coding DNA: TGTGCCAGCAGTGCGGGGAGCGGGAACACCGGGGAGCTGTTTTTT.

This clone showed up just a few times. The genes are TRBV7-9 and TRBJ1-3; TRBD1 matches at 8 bases. This CDR3 is 13 amino acids long. Germline lookup yields CDR1 SEHNR and CDR2 FQNEAQ (reference sequence). Germline trimming cut 7 bases from V and 8 bases from J; bases unmatched to any gene: 7. The CDR3 is CASNIDRGDTIYF. Written as DNA, the CDR3 is TGTGCCAGCAACATCGACAGGGGTGACACCATATATTTT.

This chain links TRBV7-9 with TRBJ1-5; TRBD1 is a possible D gene (6 bases). There are 15 residues in the CDR3. The V end was cut by 7 bases, the J end by 6 bases, with 19 bases between. CDR1 is SEHNR and CDR2 is FQNEAQ in the germline V gene (reference sequence). CDR3 nucleotide sequence: TGTGCCAGCATAGTGGCAGGGGAGTATAGTCAGCCCCAGCATTTT. The encoded protein is CASIVAGEYSQPQHF.

V and J are TRBV6-5 and TRBJ2-7, with D maybe TRBD1 (6 bases). The CDR3 loop spans 13 amino acids. CDR1 is MNHEY, CDR2 SVGAGI, per germline. Trimming removed 0 bases from V and 7 bases from J, with 10 bases in between. CDR3 amino acids: CASSYSQGKEQYV. In DNA form, the CDR3 reads TGTGCCAGCAGTTACTCTCAGGGGAAGGAGCAGTACGTC.

The chain uses TRBV4-3 and TRBJ2-2; 8 bases agree with TRBD2. Germline lookup yields CDR1 LGHNA and CDR2 YSLEER. The CDR3 contains 17 residues. V was clipped by 4 bases and J by 5 bases; unmatched bases: 12. The CDR3 region has the DNA TGCGCCAGCAGCCGCCCATCAGCGGGAGAAGAAACCGGGGAGCTGTTTTTT. This translates into CASSRPSAGEETGELFF.

This clone was observed a handful of times. The chain links TRBV4-2 to TRBJ1-5, with D possibly being TRBD1 (5 bases). CDR3 size: 14 residues. V was clipped by 5 bases and J by 5 bases, with 13 bases between them. Germline V lookup: CDR1 LGHNA, CDR2 YNFKEQ. This chain's CDR3 is CASSLFQGYQPQHF. The CDR3, as DNA: TGTGCCAGCAGCTTGTTTCAGGGTTATCAGCCCCAGCATTTT.

The chain links TRBV5-8 to TRBJ1-5; 9 bases match TRBD1. This CDR3 contains 16 residues. The V gene end was trimmed by 4 bases and the J gene end by 3 bases; junction bases not matched to a gene: 8. Looked up from germline, CDR1 is SGHTS and CDR2 is YDEGEE. CDR3 DNA sequence: TGTGCCAGCAGCACCGGGACAGGGACCCACAATCAGCCCCAGCATTTT. Translating gives CASSTGTGTHNQPQHF.